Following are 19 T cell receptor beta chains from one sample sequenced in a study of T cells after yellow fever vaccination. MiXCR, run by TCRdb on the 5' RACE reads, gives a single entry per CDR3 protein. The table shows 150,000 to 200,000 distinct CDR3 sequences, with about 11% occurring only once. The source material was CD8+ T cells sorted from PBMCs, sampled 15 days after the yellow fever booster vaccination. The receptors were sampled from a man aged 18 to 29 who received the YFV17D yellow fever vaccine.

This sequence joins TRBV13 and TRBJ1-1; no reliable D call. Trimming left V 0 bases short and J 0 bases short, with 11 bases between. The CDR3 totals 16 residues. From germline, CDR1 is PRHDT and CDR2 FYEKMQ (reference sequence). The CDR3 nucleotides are TGTGCCAGCAGCTTAGGCCGGGGTCGGATGAACACTGAAGCTTTCTTT. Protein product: CASSLGRGRMNTEAFF.

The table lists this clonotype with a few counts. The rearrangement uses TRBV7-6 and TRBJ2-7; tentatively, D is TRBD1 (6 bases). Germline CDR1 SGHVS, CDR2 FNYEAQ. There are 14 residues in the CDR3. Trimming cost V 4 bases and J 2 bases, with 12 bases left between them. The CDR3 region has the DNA TGTGCCAGCAGCTCCGGGACAAAGGCCTACGAGCAGTACTTC. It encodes CASSSGTKAYEQYF.

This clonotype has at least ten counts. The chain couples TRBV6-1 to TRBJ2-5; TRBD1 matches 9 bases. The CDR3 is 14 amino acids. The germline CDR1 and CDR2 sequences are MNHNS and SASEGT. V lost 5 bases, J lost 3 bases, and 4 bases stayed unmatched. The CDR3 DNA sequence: TGTGCCAGCAGTAGACAGGGGGTGGAAGAGACCCAGTACTTC. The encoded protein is CASSRQGVEETQYF.

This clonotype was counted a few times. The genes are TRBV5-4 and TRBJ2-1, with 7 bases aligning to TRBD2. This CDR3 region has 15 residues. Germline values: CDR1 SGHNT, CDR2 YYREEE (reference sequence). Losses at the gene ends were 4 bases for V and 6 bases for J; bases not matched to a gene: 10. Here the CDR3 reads CASSTTGGGVNEQFF. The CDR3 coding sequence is TGTGCCAGCAGCACCACCGGTGGGGGGGTCAATGAGCAGTTCTTC.

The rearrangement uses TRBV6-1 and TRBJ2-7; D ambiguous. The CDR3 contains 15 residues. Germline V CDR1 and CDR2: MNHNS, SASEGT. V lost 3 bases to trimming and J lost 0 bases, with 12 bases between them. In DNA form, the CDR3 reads TGTGCCAGCAGTGACCGCACGAGGAGCTCCTACGAGCAGTACGTC. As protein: CASSDRTRSSYEQYV.

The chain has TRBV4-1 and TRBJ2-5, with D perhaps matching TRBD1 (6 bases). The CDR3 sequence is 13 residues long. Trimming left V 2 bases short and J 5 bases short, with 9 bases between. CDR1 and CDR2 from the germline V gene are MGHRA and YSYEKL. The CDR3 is CASSQNQGETQYF. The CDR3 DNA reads TGCGCCAGCAGCCAAAACCAGGGGGAGACCCAGTACTTC.

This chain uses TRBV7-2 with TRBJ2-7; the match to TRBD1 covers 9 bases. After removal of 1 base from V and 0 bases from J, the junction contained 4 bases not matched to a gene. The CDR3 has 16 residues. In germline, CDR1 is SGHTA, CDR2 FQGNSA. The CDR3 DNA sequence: TGTGCCAGCAGCTTAGGGACAGGGGTTTCCTCCTACGAGCAGTACGTC. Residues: CASSLGTGVSSYEQYV.

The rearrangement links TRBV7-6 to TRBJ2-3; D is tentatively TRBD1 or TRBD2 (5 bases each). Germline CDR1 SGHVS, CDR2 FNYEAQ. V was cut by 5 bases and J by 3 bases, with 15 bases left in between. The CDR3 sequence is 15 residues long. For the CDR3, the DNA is TGTGCCAGCAGCCAGGCGATCGAGGGGACAGATACGCAGTATTTT. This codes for CASSQAIEGTDTQYF.

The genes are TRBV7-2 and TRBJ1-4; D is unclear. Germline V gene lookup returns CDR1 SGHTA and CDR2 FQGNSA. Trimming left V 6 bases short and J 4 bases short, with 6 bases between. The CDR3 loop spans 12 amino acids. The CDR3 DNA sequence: TGTGCCAGCAGTCCTAATAATGAAAAACTGTTTTTT. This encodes CASSPNNEKLFF. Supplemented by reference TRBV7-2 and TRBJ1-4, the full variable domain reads GAGVSQSPSNKVTEKGKDVELRCDPISGHTALYWYRQSLGQGLEFLIYFQGNSAPDKSGLPSDRFSAERTGGSVSTLTIQRTQQEDSAVYLCASSPNNEKLFFGSGTQLSVL.

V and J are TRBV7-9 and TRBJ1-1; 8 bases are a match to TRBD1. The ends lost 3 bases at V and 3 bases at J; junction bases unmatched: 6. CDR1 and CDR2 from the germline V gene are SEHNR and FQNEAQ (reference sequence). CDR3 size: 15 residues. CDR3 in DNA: TGTGCCAGCAGCTTCCAGGGGGCACGGCACACTGAAGCTTTCTTT. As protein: CASSFQGARHTEAFF.

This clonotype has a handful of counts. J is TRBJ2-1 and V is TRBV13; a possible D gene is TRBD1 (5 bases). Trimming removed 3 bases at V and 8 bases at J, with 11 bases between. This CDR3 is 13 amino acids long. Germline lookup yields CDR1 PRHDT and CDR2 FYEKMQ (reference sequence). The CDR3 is CASSFEWGDEQFF. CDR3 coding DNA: TGTGCCAGCAGCTTTGAATGGGGCGATGAGCAGTTCTTC.

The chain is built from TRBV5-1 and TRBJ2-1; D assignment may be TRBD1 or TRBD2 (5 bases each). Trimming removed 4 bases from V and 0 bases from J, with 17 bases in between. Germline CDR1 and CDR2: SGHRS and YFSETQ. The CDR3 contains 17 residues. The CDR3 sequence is CASSAGDGPPSYNEQFF. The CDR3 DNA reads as TGCGCCAGCAGCGCTGGGGACGGGCCACCCTCCTACAATGAGCAGTTCTTC.

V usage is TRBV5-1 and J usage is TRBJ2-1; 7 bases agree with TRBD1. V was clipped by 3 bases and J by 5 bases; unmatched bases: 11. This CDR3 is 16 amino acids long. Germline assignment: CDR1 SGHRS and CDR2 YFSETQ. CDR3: CASSSRTTGTDNEQFF. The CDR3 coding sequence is TGCGCCAGCAGCTCAAGAACAACCGGGACAGACAATGAGCAGTTCTTC. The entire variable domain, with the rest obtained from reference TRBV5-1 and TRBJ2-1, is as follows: KAGVTQTPRYLIKTRGQQVTLSCSPISGHRSVSWYQQTPGQGLQFLFEYFSETQRNKGNFPGRFSGRQFSNSRSEMNVSTLELGDSALYLCASSSRTTGTDNEQFFGPGTRLTVL.

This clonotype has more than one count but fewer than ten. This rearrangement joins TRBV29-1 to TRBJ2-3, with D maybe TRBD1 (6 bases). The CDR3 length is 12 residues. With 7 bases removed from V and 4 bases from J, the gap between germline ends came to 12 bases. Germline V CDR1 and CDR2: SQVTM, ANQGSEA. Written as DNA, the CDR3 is TGCAGCGCATACAGGGACCCAGATACGCAGTATTTT. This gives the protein CSAYRDPDTQYF.

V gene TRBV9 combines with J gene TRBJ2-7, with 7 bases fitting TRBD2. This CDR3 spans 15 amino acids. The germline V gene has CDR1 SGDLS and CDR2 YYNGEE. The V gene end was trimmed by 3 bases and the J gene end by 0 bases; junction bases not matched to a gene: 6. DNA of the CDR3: TGTGCCAGCAGCGGAAGCGGGATGAGCTCCTACGAGCAGTACTTC. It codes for CASSGSGMSSYEQYF. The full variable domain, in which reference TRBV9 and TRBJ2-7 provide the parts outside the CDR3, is DSGVTQTPKHLITATGQRVTLRCSPRSGDLSVYWYQQSLDQGLQFLIQYYNGEERAKGNILERFSAQQFPDLHSELNLSSLELGDSALYFCASSGSGMSSYEQYFGPGTRLTVT.

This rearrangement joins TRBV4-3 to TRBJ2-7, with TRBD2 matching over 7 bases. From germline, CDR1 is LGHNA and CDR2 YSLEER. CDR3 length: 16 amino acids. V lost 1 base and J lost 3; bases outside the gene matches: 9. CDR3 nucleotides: TGCGCCAGCAGCCAAGGTTACGGGTCTAGCGGCTACGAGCAGTACTTC. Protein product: CASSQGYGSSGYEQYF.

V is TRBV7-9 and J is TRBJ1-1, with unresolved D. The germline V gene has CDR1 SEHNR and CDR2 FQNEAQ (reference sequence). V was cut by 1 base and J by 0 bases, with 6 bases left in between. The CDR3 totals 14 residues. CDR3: CASSLVGMNTEAFF. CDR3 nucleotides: TGTGCCAGCAGCTTAGTGGGTATGAACACTGAAGCTTTCTTT.

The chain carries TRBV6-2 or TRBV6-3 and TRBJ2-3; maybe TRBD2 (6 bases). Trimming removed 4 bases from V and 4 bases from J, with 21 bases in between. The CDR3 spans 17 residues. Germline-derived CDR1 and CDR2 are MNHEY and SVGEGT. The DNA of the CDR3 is TGTGCCAGCAGTTTGGGGCTGACTAGTCCAGTTGCAGATACGCAGTATTTT. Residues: CASSLGLTSPVADTQYF.

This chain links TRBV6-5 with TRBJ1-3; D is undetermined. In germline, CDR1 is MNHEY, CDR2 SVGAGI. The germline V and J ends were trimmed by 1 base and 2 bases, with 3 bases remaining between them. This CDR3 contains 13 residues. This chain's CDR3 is CASSYFPGNTIYF. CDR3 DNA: TGTGCCAGCAGTTACTTTCCTGGAAACACCATATATTTT.